Below are 32 T cell receptor beta chains sequenced from a single sample in a study of CD8+CD57+ T cells in acquired aplastic anemia. TCR beta VDJ and CDR3 were profiled, and genomic DNA was the template. TCRdb analysed the reads with MiXCR anew, one entry per CDR3 protein. The profile shows 100,000 to 120,000 distinct CDR3 sequences, around 50% of them singletons. Sequencing was performed on sorted CD4+, CD8+, or CD8+CD57+ T cells (not recorded which) from PBMCs. These receptors were taken from a human donor in good health, serving as a control.

In this sample, this clonotype turned up many times. The chain joins TRBV7-8 to TRBJ1-4; D unresolved. This CDR3 has 16 residues. The germline V and J ends were trimmed by 5 bases and 0 bases, with 13 bases remaining between them. Germline loops: CDR1 SGHVS, CDR2 FQNEAQ. The CDR3 protein is CASSVTEFATNEKLFF. DNA of the CDR3: TGTGCCAGCAGCGTGACGGAATTTGCAACTAATGAAAAACTGTTTTTT.

The chain links TRBV10-3 to TRBJ2-3; TRBD2 matches 14 bases. Germline values: CDR1 ENHRY, CDR2 SYGVKD. This CDR3 is built from 16 residues. V dropped 10 bases and J dropped 2; count of bases not matched to a gene: 8. The CDR3 DNA follows: TGTGCCACTAAACCGGGACTAGCGGGGGACACAGATACGCAGTATTTT. Protein sequence: CATKPGLAGDTDTQYF.

This chain connects TRBV20-1 to TRBJ2-1, with 11 nucleotides matching TRBD2. From germline, CDR1 is DFQATT and CDR2 SNEGSKA (reference sequence). The CDR3 is 13 residues long. For the CDR3, the DNA is TGCAATGTAGCGGGGGGGCCCTACAATGAGCAGTTCTTC. This translates into CNVAGGPYNEQFF.

This chain connects TRBV24-1 to TRBJ1-1; no definite D call. Trimming shortened V by 6 bases and J by 1 base, and 8 bases separated the two germline ends. Per germline, CDR1 KGHDR and CDR2 SFDVKD. This CDR3 is built from 13 residues. The CDR3 DNA sequence: TGTGCCACCAGTCAAACAGCGAACACTGAAGCTTTCTTT. Residues: CATSQTANTEAFF.

Many counts were recorded for this clonotype. The chain couples TRBV7-2 to TRBJ2-1; perhaps D is TRBD1 or TRBD2 (6 bases each). This CDR3 is built from 13 residues. Germline-derived CDR1 and CDR2 are SGHTA and FQGNSA. V was clipped by 5 bases and J by 8 bases, with 13 bases between them. The CDR3 DNA reads TGTGCCAGCAGCCCCGGGGGCGAAGATGAGCAGTTCTTC. Translating it yields CASSPGGEDEQFF.

CDR3 nucleotides: TGTGCCAGCAGTTACCCGAAACCCGGGGGTGGGGAGACCCAGTACTTC. Translated: CASSYPKPGGGETQYF. The gene calls are TRBV6-8 and TRBJ2-5, with a possible D match to TRBD2 (6 bases). The V end was cut by 2 bases, the J end by 5 bases, with 18 bases between. Germline values: CDR1 MNHGY, CDR2 SAAAGT. The CDR3 runs to 16 residues.

The chain employs TRBV9 and TRBJ2-7; D unclear. The CDR3 contains 13 residues. Germline assignment: CDR1 SGDLS and CDR2 YYNGEE. V lost 0 bases, J lost 3 bases, and 7 bases lay in between. CDR3 residues: CASSVGRDYEQYF. The CDR3 coding sequence is TGTGCCAGCAGCGTAGGTAGGGACTACGAGCAGTACTTC. Using reference TRBV9 and TRBJ2-7 for the parts outside the CDR3, the full variable domain is DSGVTQTPKHLITATGQRVTLRCSPRSGDLSVYWYQQSLDQGLQFLIQYYNGEERAKGNILERFSAQQFPDLHSELNLSSLELGDSALYFCASSVGRDYEQYFGPGTRLTVT.

This rearrangement joins TRBV19 to TRBJ1-2; D gene unclear. This CDR3 contains 16 residues. Germline values: CDR1 LNHDA, CDR2 SQIVND (reference sequence). V was shortened by 0 bases and J by 6 bases, with 17 bases between the two germline ends. The CDR3 DNA sequence: TGTGCCAGTAGTATAGATTTTGACACCGGTCGCCATGGCTACACCTTC. It encodes CASSIDFDTGRHGYTF.

The V gene is TRBV7-6, the J gene TRBJ2-7, with no clear D. This CDR3 has 15 residues. The germline V gene has CDR1 SGHVS and CDR2 FNYEAQ. Between the trimmed V and J ends, which lost 1 base and 3 bases, there was a span of 13 bases. CDR3 amino acids: CASSLDGRTFYEQYF. CDR3 coding DNA: TGTGCCAGCAGCTTAGACGGACGGACCTTCTACGAGCAGTACTTC.

This clonotype turned up a few times. This chain connects TRBV7-2 to TRBJ1-2; D remains ambiguous. Trimming left V 5 bases short and J 4 bases short, with 11 bases between. CDR1 and CDR2 from the germline V gene are SGHTA and FQGNSA. This CDR3 is built from 13 residues. The CDR3 loop reads CASSQRAAYGYTF. Here the CDR3 DNA reads TGTGCCAGCAGCCAACGAGCAGCCTATGGCTACACCTTC.

The V and J genes are TRBV19 and TRBJ1-2; possible D gene TRBD1, 5 bases. The V end was cut by 3 bases, the J end by 7 bases, with 12 bases between. The CDR3 has 13 residues. CDR1 LNHDA and CDR2 SQIVND come from the germline V gene (reference sequence). The CDR3, as DNA: TGTGCCAGTAGTATCAAGGGGATCCCTGGCTACACCTTC. Translation: CASSIKGIPGYTF.

J is TRBJ1-1 and V is TRBV7-2; possibly TRBD1 for D (5 bases). CDR3 length: 14 residues. CDR1 and CDR2 (germline): SGHTA, FQGNSA. V lost 4 bases and J lost 1, with 10 bases in between. The CDR3 region is CASSYQGGNTEAFF. The CDR3 DNA reads TGTGCCAGCAGCTACCAGGGAGGGAACACTGAAGCTTTCTTT.

This CDR3 is CSVLTDSNTGELFF. DNA for the CDR3: TGCAGCGTTCTAACAGACTCGAACACCGGGGAGCTGTTTTTT. The chain couples TRBV29-1 to TRBJ2-2; the D is unclear. Deletions cut 5 bases from V and 0 bases from J, with 10 bases between. Germline assignment: CDR1 SQVTM and CDR2 ANQGSEA. This CDR3 region has 14 residues.

V usage is TRBV9 and J usage is TRBJ2-3, with 14 positions matching TRBD2. The V gene end was trimmed by 3 bases and the J gene end by 4 bases; junction bases not matched to a gene: 1. The CDR3 loop spans 15 amino acids. Germline V lookup: CDR1 SGDLS, CDR2 YYNGEE. This CDR3 reads CASSAGLAGADTQYF. The CDR3 nucleotides are TGTGCCAGCAGCGCGGGACTAGCGGGAGCAGATACGCAGTATTTT.

To note about this clonotype: A read error may account for a junction end that differs from germline. V gene TRBV29-1 combines with J gene TRBJ1-1, with 8 bases identical to TRBD1. The germline V gene encodes CDR1 SQVTM and CDR2 ANQGSEA. The CDR3 spans 14 residues. CDR3 protein: CSATRTGMNTGAFF. CDR3 nucleotide sequence: TGCAGCGCCACCAGGACAGGGATGAACACTGGAGCTTTCTTC. Filled out from reference TRBV29-1 and TRBJ1-1, the complete variable domain reads SAVISQKPSRDICQRGTSLTIQCQVDSQVTMMFWYRQQPGQSLTLIATANQGSEATYESGFVIDKFPISRPNLTFSTLTVSNMSPEDSSIYLCSATRTGMNTGAFFGQGTRLTVV.

This clonotype showed up many times. The chain is built from TRBV4-3 and TRBJ1-5; D is unclear. Germline values: CDR1 LGHNA, CDR2 YSLEER. V lost 3 bases to trimming and J lost 0 bases, with 12 bases between them. The CDR3 runs 16 residues. The CDR3 sequence is CASSQSYGFSNQPQHF. The CDR3 coding sequence is TGCGCCAGCAGCCAGAGCTATGGGTTTAGCAATCAGCCCCAGCATTTT.

The chain has TRBV20-1 and TRBJ1-2; 7 bases map to TRBD1. Germline assignment: CDR1 DFQATT and CDR2 SNEGSKA (reference sequence). V shed 5 bases, J shed 5 bases, and the junction held 11 bases outside the gene matches. The CDR3 extends over 14 amino acids. CDR3 DNA: TGCAGTGCTTCACCCCCGGGACAGATGTATGGCTACACCTTC. Translation gives CSASPPGQMYGYTF.

This clonotype has only one observation. The chain recombines TRBV19 with TRBJ2-2, with D uncertain. The V end was cut by 5 bases, the J end by 4 bases, with 11 bases between. CDR1 is LNHDA and CDR2 is SQIVND in the germline V gene (reference sequence). This CDR3 spans 14 amino acids. The CDR3 DNA is TGTGCCAGTAGTGAAGGGCCGACCACCGGGGAGCTGTTTTTT. Translated: CASSEGPTTGELFF.

The genes are TRBV10-1 and TRBJ1-1, with D possibly being TRBD1 (5 bases). This CDR3 contains 12 residues. Germline V lookup: CDR1 WNHNN, CDR2 SYGVQD (reference sequence). V was shortened by 3 bases and J by 6 bases, with 8 bases between the two germline ends. CDR3 residues: CASSERGAEAFF. The CDR3 region has the DNA TGCGCCAGCAGTGAAAGGGGCGCTGAAGCTTTCTTT.

The genes are TRBV25-1 and TRBJ1-1; 7 bases align to TRBD1. Unmatched junction bases numbered 14, after V lost 9 bases and J lost 4 bases. The CDR3 contains 15 residues. CDR1 and CDR2 (germline): MGHDK, SYGVNS. CDR3 residues: CASPFDRVEGTEAFF. The CDR3 DNA reads as TGTGCCAGTCCATTCGACAGGGTTGAGGGCACTGAAGCTTTCTTT. Drawing the rest from reference TRBV25-1 and TRBJ1-1, the complete variable domain is EADIYQTPRYLVIGTGKKITLECSQTMGHDKMYWYQQDPGMELHLIHYSYGVNSTEKGDLSSESTVSRIRTEHFPLTLESARPSHTSQYLCASPFDRVEGTEAFFGQGTRLTVV.

The rearrangement links TRBV19 to TRBJ1-5; unclear D gene. The germline V and J ends were trimmed by 3 bases and 1 base, with 7 bases remaining between them. This CDR3 has 14 residues. Germline V gene sequence: CDR1 LNHDA, CDR2 SQIVND (reference sequence). CDR3 sequence reads: CASSMSGSNQPQHF. The CDR3 coding sequence is TGTGCCAGTAGTATGTCGGGGAGCAATCAGCCCCAGCATTTT.

The rearrangement uses TRBV24-1 and TRBJ2-1, with D tentatively TRBD2 (6 bases). This CDR3 spans 12 amino acids. Germline values: CDR1 KGHDR, CDR2 SFDVKD. V dropped 8 bases and J dropped 9 bases, with 13 bases sitting between them. CDR3: CATNARGGEQFF. The CDR3 bases are TGTGCCACCAATGCACGGGGAGGTGAGCAGTTCTTC.

This clonotype was picked up many times. V usage is TRBV24-1 and J usage is TRBJ2-3, with 11 positions matching TRBD1. V was pared by 3 bases and J by 0 bases, with 1 base of the junction left unmatched. The CDR3 sequence is 16 residues long. Germline CDR1 is KGHDR and CDR2 is SFDVKD. Here the CDR3 DNA reads TGTGCCACCAGTGATGGGGACAGGGGGAGCACAGATACGCAGTATTTT. It yields the protein CATSDGDRGSTDTQYF.

Details on this clonotype: A much larger clone lies a single base off, so this may be a read error. The chain couples TRBV4-2 to TRBJ1-1; D is perhaps TRBD1 (6 bases). Germline values: CDR1 LGHNA, CDR2 YNFKEQ. The CDR3 runs 16 residues. CDR3: CASRQIQGFRNTEAFF. The CDR3 coding sequence is TGTGCCAGCCGCCAAATACAGGGTTTCAGGAACACTGAAGCTTTCTTT.

The genes are TRBV20-1 and TRBJ1-6; D is possibly TRBD1 (5 bases). The CDR3 consists of 14 residues. V shed 2 bases and J shed 8 bases, with 13 bases lying between them. CDR1 is DFQATT, CDR2 SNEGSKA, per germline (reference sequence). This chain's CDR3 is CSARPIRGYSPLHF. CDR3 nucleotide sequence: TGCAGTGCTAGACCCATCCGGGGGTATTCACCCCTCCACTTT.

The chain employs TRBV2 and TRBJ1-2; the D is unclear. V shed 3 bases and J shed 4 bases, with 12 bases lying between them. Germline V gene sequence: CDR1 SNHLY, CDR2 FYNNEI. There are 14 residues in the CDR3. The DNA for the CDR3 is TGTGCCAGCAGTGACCGTCAATCTAGCTATGGCTACACCTTC. Translating it yields CASSDRQSSYGYTF.

This clonotype was detected many times. The chain has TRBV20-1 and TRBJ1-1; unclear D gene. The CDR3 is 16 residues long. V was trimmed by 4 bases and J by 1 base, leaving 19 bases between them. Germline CDR1 reads DFQATT; CDR2 reads SNEGSKA (reference sequence). CDR3 protein: CSAIRDREGRNTEAFF. Written as DNA, the CDR3 is TGCAGTGCTATTCGGGATAGAGAGGGCAGGAACACTGAAGCTTTCTTT.

In this sample, this clonotype turned up many times. The V and J genes are TRBV6-1 and TRBJ1-5, with D uncertain. V was clipped by 4 bases and J by 0 bases, with 7 bases between them. The length of the CDR3 is 14 residues. Germline CDR1 is MNHNS and CDR2 is SASEGT. The DNA for the CDR3 is TGTGCCAGCAGTGTGGACCTTAGCAATCAGCCCCAGCATTTT. This encodes CASSVDLSNQPQHF.

The chain is built from TRBV7-9 and TRBJ1-2, with TRBD1 matching over 7 bases. The CDR3 contains 13 residues. With V trimmed by 8 bases and J by 2 bases, 5 bases remained unmatched. Germline V gives CDR1 SEHNR, CDR2 FQNEAQ (reference sequence). CDR3 DNA: TGTGCCAGCGGTGACAGGGTGAACTATGGCTACACCTTC. Translation: CASGDRVNYGYTF.

This clonotype was counted at least ten times. This chain links TRBV6-1 with TRBJ1-1; perhaps TRBD1 as D (5 bases). The germline V gene encodes CDR1 MNHNS and CDR2 SASEGT. The CDR3 loop spans 13 amino acids. V shed 6 bases and J shed 4 bases, with 12 bases lying between them. The CDR3 here is CASSLGGGTEAFF. CDR3 nucleotide sequence: TGTGCCAGCAGCCTGGGGGGAGGCACTGAAGCTTTCTTT.

The CDR3 is CASSLAGETQYF. DNA of the CDR3: TGTGCCAGCAGCTTAGCGGGCGAGACCCAGTACTTC. V is TRBV7-9 and J is TRBJ2-5, with unresolved D. The CDR3 is 12 amino acids. CDR1 is SEHNR and CDR2 is FQNEAQ in the germline V gene (reference sequence). V lost 0 bases to trimming and J lost 5 bases, with 4 bases between them.

This clonotype was seen many times. This chain uses TRBV4-1 with TRBJ1-1, with no clear D. CDR3 length: 16 amino acids. In germline, CDR1 is MGHRA, CDR2 YSYEKL. The germline V and J ends were trimmed by 2 bases and 0 bases, with 13 bases remaining between them. Here the CDR3 DNA reads TGCGCCAGCAGCCAAAGGCTTCTGACCGTGAACACTGAAGCTTTCTTT. It specifies CASSQRLLTVNTEAFF.